These 28 T cell receptor beta chains were sequenced from one sample in a study of response to subunit inactivated influenza vaccine. TCRdb re-analysed the RT-PCR reads in MiXCR, keeping a single row per CDR3 protein. The table lists fewer than 700,000 distinct CDR3 sequences, 10% to 15% of them singletons, with 10% to 15% in the top ten. The specimen comprised PBMCs from blood, sampled more than 35 days after vaccination. The receptor source for this set is a man aged 45-65 years who received an inactivated influenza vaccine.

As concerns this clonotype: This clone may be a read error of a much larger clone one base away. This rearrangement joins TRBV7-2 to TRBJ2-3; 7 positions match TRBD1. The CDR3 covers 15 residues. CDR1 and CDR2 from the germline V gene are SGHTA and FQGNSA. The CDR3 DNA follows: TGTGTCAGCAGCTACACACAGGGGATTGCAGATACGCAGTATTTT. Translated: CVSSYTQGIADTQYF.

This clonotype came up a few times. The chain joins TRBV7-2 to TRBJ2-5; D not resolved. This CDR3 comprises 13 residues. Per the germline V gene, CDR1 is SGHTA and CDR2 is FQGNSA. Between the trimmed V and J ends, which lost 7 bases and 4 bases, there was a span of 13 bases. CDR3 bases: TGTGCCAGCACGGGCCGCCCGGGAGAGACCCAGTACTTC. As protein: CASTGRPGETQYF.

This clonotype was detected a few times. The chain links TRBV12-3 or TRBV12-4 to TRBJ2-5; a possible D gene is TRBD2 (5 bases). V dropped 5 bases and J dropped 5 bases, with 15 bases sitting between them. CDR3 length: 14 amino acids. The CDR3 DNA follows: TGTGCCAGCAGTCCTCGACTACTACTGGAGACCCAGTACTTC. The encoded protein is CASSPRLLLETQYF.

This rearrangement joins TRBV27 to TRBJ2-7; D is uncertain. The CDR3 loop spans 13 amino acids. The germline V gene encodes CDR1 MNHEY and CDR2 SMNVEV (reference sequence). V shed 3 bases and J shed 4 bases, with 10 bases lying between them. The CDR3 DNA is TGTGCCAGCAGTTTCCTAGGTGGGTACGAGCAGTACTTC. The encoded protein is CASSFLGGYEQYF.

The rearrangement links TRBV4-1 to TRBJ1-1, with D unresolved. CDR3 length equals 16 residues. CDR1 MGHRA and CDR2 YSYEKL come from the germline V gene. V shed 1 base and J shed 0 bases, with 12 bases lying between them. The CDR3 nucleotides are TGCGCCAGCAGCCAAGTTATGGGCAGCATGAACACTGAAGCTTTCTTT. Translated, it gives CASSQVMGSMNTEAFF.

This clonotype was seen more than once but under ten times. V gene TRBV3-1 combines with J gene TRBJ1-6, with D maybe TRBD1 (6 bases). In germline, CDR1 is LGHDT, CDR2 YNNKEL (reference sequence). V lost 4 bases and J lost 9, with 16 bases in between. The CDR3 covers 15 residues. CDR3 protein: CASSPRGGLGSPLHF. The CDR3 bases are TGTGCCAGCAGCCCCCGTGGGGGGCTCGGTTCACCCCTCCACTTT.

This clonotype has a handful of counts. J is TRBJ2-3 and V is TRBV21-1; TRBD1 is the table's D call and was not checked against the DNA. TRBV21-1 is termed a pseudogene. This CDR3 comprises 16 residues. DNA for the CDR3: TGTGCCAGCAGCACCCTTGGACAGGAGCGCACAGATACGCAGTATTTT. Translated, it gives CASSTLGQERTDTQYF.

Many counts were recorded for this clonotype. The chain couples TRBV12-3 or TRBV12-4 to TRBJ1-2; no reliable D call. Between the trimmed V and J ends, which lost 5 bases and 6 bases, there was a span of 13 bases. The CDR3 consists of 13 residues. The CDR3 DNA sequence: TGTGCCAGCAGTCTTAATCTTATAGATGGCTACACCTTC. Translated, it gives CASSLNLIDGYTF.

The rearrangement links TRBV9 to TRBJ2-3, with 8 bases that match TRBD1. The J segment lost 3 bases and the V segment lost 3 bases, leaving 3 bases of the junction unmatched. The CDR3 loop spans 14 amino acids. Germline CDR1 SGDLS, CDR2 YYNGEE. In DNA, the CDR3 is TGTGCCAGCAGCGCAGGGGGCCGGACAGATACGCAGTATTTT. This codes for CASSAGGRTDTQYF.

This clonotype has more than one count but fewer than ten. The V and J genes are TRBV7-9 and TRBJ2-5; 14 positions agree with TRBD2. V lost 5 bases to trimming and J lost 4 bases; unmatched junction nucleotides: 3. Germline assignment: CDR1 SEHNR and CDR2 FQNEAQ (reference sequence). The CDR3 has 15 amino acids. CDR3 DNA sequence: TGTGCCAGCAGCAGGACTAGCGGGAGGCCAGAGACCCAGTACTTC. Translating it yields CASSRTSGRPETQYF.

About this clonotype: A much larger clone sits a single nucleotide away, making a read error possible. The chain carries TRBV29-1 and TRBJ2-1, with 7 bases identical to TRBD1. Germline V CDR1 and CDR2: SQVTM, ANQGSEA. The CDR3 consists of 15 residues. The CDR3 reads CGVEGDSFSYNEQFF. The CDR3 DNA sequence: TGCGGCGTTGAGGGGGACAGTTTCTCCTACAATGAGCAGTTCTTC.

This clonotype occurred a few times. CDR3 sequence: CASSLFAGGYNEQFF. The CDR3 bases are TGTGCCAGCAGCTTATTTGCGGGGGGGTACAATGAGCAGTTCTTC. The V and J genes are TRBV7-8 and TRBJ2-1, with 9 positions matching TRBD2. This CDR3 has 15 residues. V lost 2 bases and J lost 4; bases outside the gene matches: 3. Germline V gene lookup returns CDR1 SGHVS and CDR2 FQNEAQ.

The chain employs TRBV5-1 and TRBJ2-5; unclear D gene. The germline gives CDR1 SGHRS, CDR2 YFSETQ. The V and J ends lost 0 bases and 9 bases respectively, with 15 bases between them. The CDR3 has 14 residues. The CDR3 spells CASSLARTDSAQYF. Here the CDR3 DNA reads TGCGCCAGCAGCTTGGCCAGGACCGACTCGGCCCAGTACTTC.

This clonotype was seen a few times. J is TRBJ2-7 and V is TRBV20-1; D ambiguous. The CDR3 runs 12 residues. V dropped 1 base and J dropped 2 bases, with 6 bases sitting between them. Germline V gives CDR1 DFQATT, CDR2 SNEGSKA (reference sequence). The DNA for the CDR3 is TGCAGTGCTAGAGCCGCCCCCTACGAGCAGTACTTC. This codes for CSARAAPYEQYF.

This clonotype was recorded many times. CDR3 DNA: TGCAGCGCCATGCGACAGGGGAATATCTACGAGCAGTACTTC. Residues: CSAMRQGNIYEQYF. The chain uses TRBV29-1 and TRBJ2-7; 8 bases map to TRBD1. This CDR3 has 14 amino acids. Trimming cost V 7 bases and J 3 bases; bases outside gene matches: 11. CDR1 and CDR2 from the germline V gene are SQVTM and ANQGSEA.

This clonotype has ten or more counts. Written as DNA, the CDR3 is TGTGCCAGCAGCTCGCAGGGAGTCAATTCACCCCTCCACTTT. Protein sequence: CASSSQGVNSPLHF. This chain uses TRBV7-2 with TRBJ1-6; D might be TRBD1 (5 bases). V shed 4 bases and J shed 7 bases, with 11 bases lying between them. The germline V gene encodes CDR1 SGHTA and CDR2 FQGNSA. The CDR3 has 14 amino acids.

Concerning this clonotype: A read error is possible here, since a much larger clone lies one base away. The chain has TRBV4-1 and TRBJ2-1; TRBD1 matches at 7 bases. CDR3 length equals 14 residues. Germline-derived CDR1 and CDR2 are MGHRA and YSYEKL. V dropped 5 bases and J dropped 8; count of bases not matched to a gene: 9. The CDR3 DNA is TGCGCCAGCAGCGAGAGACAGGGTATGGATGAGCAGTTCTTC. Protein: CASSERQGMDEQFF.

For the CDR3, the DNA is TGTGCCAGCAGCTTACACCTAGCGGGGGGGCAAGAGACCCAGTACTTC. This codes for CASSLHLAGGQETQYF. The chain uses TRBV7-2 and TRBJ2-5; TRBD2 agrees at 12 bases. V shed 2 bases, J shed 2 bases, and the junction held 3 bases outside the gene matches. Germline-derived CDR1 and CDR2 are SGHTA and FQGNSA. CDR3 size: 16 residues.

Many counts were recorded for this clonotype. This rearrangement joins TRBV7-2 to TRBJ2-7; D is uncertain. Germline V CDR1 and CDR2: SGHTA, FQGNSA. Trimming took 5 bases from V and 4 from J, leaving 12 bases between them. CDR3 size: 13 residues. The CDR3 coding sequence is TGTGCCAGCAGCGTATCCCGAAATTACGAGCAGTACTTC. Translating it yields CASSVSRNYEQYF.

This clonotype was seen a few times. The J gene is TRBJ1-1, the V gene TRBV12-3 or TRBV12-4; D gene ambiguous. The V end was cut by 3 bases, the J end by 12 bases, with 17 bases between. CDR3 length: 13 amino acids. The CDR3 protein is CASSLEIPPDSFF. The CDR3 region has the DNA TGTGCCAGCAGTTTGGAAATCCCGCCGGATTCTTTCTTT.

There are many counts of this clonotype. This chain uses TRBV3-1 with TRBJ2-2, with D unresolved. The germline gives CDR1 LGHDT, CDR2 YNNKEL (reference sequence). Trimming shortened V by 2 bases and J by 5 bases, and 9 bases separated the two germline ends. There are 14 residues in the CDR3. CDR3 DNA sequence: TGTGCCAGCAGCCAATTAGGGTTTACCGGGGAGCTGTTTTTT. Protein: CASSQLGFTGELFF.

The chain couples TRBV11-2 to TRBJ2-1; 8 bases agree with TRBD1. From germline, CDR1 is SGHAT and CDR2 FQNNGV. The length of the CDR3 is 13 residues. The V gene end was trimmed by 3 bases and the J gene end by 7 bases; junction bases not matched to a gene: 2. The CDR3 DNA reads as TGTGCCAGCAGCTTTAGACAGGGGAATGAGCAGTTCTTC. This gives the protein CASSFRQGNEQFF.

This clonotype has only a few counts. CDR3 coding DNA: TGCAGTGCTAGAGAGGGACTAGCGGGTATTCCAGCCAAAAACATTCAGTACTTC. It encodes CSAREGLAGIPAKNIQYF. The chain carries TRBV20-1 and TRBJ2-4; TRBD2 aligns across 12 bases. Per the germline V gene, CDR1 is DFQATT and CDR2 is SNEGSKA (reference sequence). The CDR3 covers 18 residues. With 0 bases clipped from V and 0 bases from J, the junction kept 6 bases outside the gene matches.

The chain joins TRBV6-2 or TRBV6-3 to TRBJ2-7, with 12 bases identical to TRBD2. J lost 1 base, V lost 5 bases, and 21 bases had no gene match. The CDR3 has 21 amino acids. Germline V gene sequence: CDR1 MNHEY, CDR2 SVGEGT. CDR3 DNA: TGTGCCAGCAGTCCCCGGGGGAGGGCGCTGACTAGCGGGAGAGAATCCTACGAGCAGTACTTC. Protein product: CASSPRGRALTSGRESYEQYF.

The chain is built from TRBV4-1 and TRBJ2-2, with D perhaps matching TRBD1 or TRBD2 (7 bases each). From germline, CDR1 is MGHRA and CDR2 YSYEKL. The CDR3 is made up of 20 amino acids. V lost 0 bases and J lost 1, with 21 bases in between. CDR3 in amino acids: CASSQEGEHRGGVNTGELFF. The CDR3 DNA follows: TGCGCCAGCAGCCAAGAGGGGGAGCACAGGGGAGGGGTGAACACCGGGGAGCTGTTTTTT.

The chain couples TRBV15 to TRBJ1-4, with D maybe TRBD1 (5 bases). The CDR3 spans 14 residues. Per germline, CDR1 LNHNV and CDR2 YYDKDF (reference sequence). V gave up 0 bases and J gave up 8 bases, with 10 bases separating them. The CDR3 is CATSREGGSEKLFF. The CDR3 nucleotides are TGTGCCACCAGCAGAGAGGGGGGTAGCGAAAAACTGTTTTTT.

In this sample, this clonotype turned up many times. The chain combines TRBV10-3 with TRBJ2-5; D may match TRBD1 or TRBD2 (6 bases each). Germline CDR1 is ENHRY and CDR2 is SYGVKD. The CDR3 is made up of 17 amino acids. The V end lost 4 bases, the J end lost 1 base, and 19 bases lay between the germline ends. CDR3 coding DNA: TGTGCCATCAGTGGTTATGACTCGGAGGGGGGCCAAGAGACCCAGTACTTC. Amino acids: CAISGYDSEGGQETQYF.

This clonotype has a count of ten or more. The chain couples TRBV12-3 or TRBV12-4 to TRBJ2-1, with D perhaps TRBD1 or TRBD2 (5 bases each). The V end was cut by 3 bases, the J end by 4 bases, with 7 bases between. The length of the CDR3 is 13 residues. CDR3 nucleotides: TGTGCCAGCAGTTTCGGGACGTACAATGAGCAGTTCTTC. It encodes CASSFGTYNEQFF.